One and the same sample provided the 3 T cell receptor beta chains below, sequenced in a study of blood T cell repertoires in COVID-19. The method was immunoSEQ multiplex PCR; TCRdb's version includes in-frame clones alone and lacks a portion of them. The sample holds 130,000 to 150,000 clones, 80% to 90% seen once. Input material: peripheral blood. Every receptor here comes from a woman in her sixties with COVID-19, enrolled during active disease.

The V gene is TRBV6-5, the J gene TRBJ2-7, with 7 bases aligning to TRBD2. CDR3 size: 15 residues. Trimming took 7 bases from V and 3 from J; bases not matched to a gene: 12. CDR1 MNHEY and CDR2 SVGAGI come from the germline V gene. CDR3 bases: TGTGCCAGCAACCGAGAATTGGCGGGGGACTACGAGCAGTACTTC. Its protein product is CASNRELAGDYEQYF.

The rearrangement uses TRBV5-1 and TRBJ2-3; 15 bases fit TRBD2. The germline CDR1 and CDR2 sequences are SGHRS and YFSETQ. The CDR3 is 21 amino acids. Germline trimming cut 0 bases from V and 2 bases from J; bases unmatched to any gene: 13. This chain's CDR3 is CASSLVPRGLAGGRYTDTQYF. In DNA form, the CDR3 reads TGCGCCAGCAGCTTGGTCCCCCGAGGACTAGCGGGGGGGAGGTACACAGATACGCAGTATTTT.

The chain is built from TRBV5-4 and TRBJ1-1, with 10 bases identical to TRBD1. Germline loops: CDR1 SGHNT, CDR2 YYREEE (reference sequence). Unmatched junction bases numbered 6, after V lost 3 bases and J lost 4 bases. The CDR3 has 15 amino acids. This CDR3 reads CASSSGTGVATEAFF. CDR3 nucleotide sequence: TGTGCCAGCAGCTCGGGGACAGGGGTGGCCACTGAAGCTTTCTTT.